This paragraph covers one T cell receptor (beta chain) sequence. These data originate in a study of blood T cell repertoires in COVID-19. Original processing notes: It was from reference gene primer amplification that nucleated cell counts were estimated. The data were produced by immunoSEQ multiplex PCR, yet TCRdb's version contains in-frame clones alone and is incomplete. That table supplies the V and J calls and clone size; D and trimming were determined from the DNA. Of under 20,000 clones in the sample, around three quarters were seen once. The CDR3 contains 13 residues. V lost 1 base to trimming and J lost 3 bases, with 9 bases between them. CDR1 and CDR2 (germline): GTSNPN, SVGIG (reference sequence).

Sequencing input: peripheral blood. The clonotype was recovered from a man between 70 and 80 years old with COVID-19, enrolled during active disease. V gene TRBV30 combines with J gene TRBJ1-1; possible D gene TRBD1, 5 bases. Here the CDR3 DNA reads TGTGCCTGGAGTGGGCAGGGATACACTGAAGCTTTCTTT. Its translation is CAWSGQGYTEAFF.